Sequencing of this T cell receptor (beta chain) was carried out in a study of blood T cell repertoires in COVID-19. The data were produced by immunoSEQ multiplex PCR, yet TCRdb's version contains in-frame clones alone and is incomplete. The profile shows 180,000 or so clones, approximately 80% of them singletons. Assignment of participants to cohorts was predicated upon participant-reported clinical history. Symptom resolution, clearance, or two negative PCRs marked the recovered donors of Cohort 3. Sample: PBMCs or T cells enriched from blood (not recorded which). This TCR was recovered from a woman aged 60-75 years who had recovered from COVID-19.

The chain's CDR3 is CASSQDQQGTGQPQHF. The CDR3 DNA is TGCGCCAGCAGCCAAGATCAACAGGGGACAGGTCAGCCCCAGCATTTT. The rearrangement joins TRBV4-1 to TRBJ1-5, with 8 bases that match TRBD1. The trim removed 0 bases at V and 6 bases at J, leaving 7 bases unmatched. CDR1 and CDR2 from the germline V gene are MGHRA and YSYEKL. There are 16 residues in the CDR3.